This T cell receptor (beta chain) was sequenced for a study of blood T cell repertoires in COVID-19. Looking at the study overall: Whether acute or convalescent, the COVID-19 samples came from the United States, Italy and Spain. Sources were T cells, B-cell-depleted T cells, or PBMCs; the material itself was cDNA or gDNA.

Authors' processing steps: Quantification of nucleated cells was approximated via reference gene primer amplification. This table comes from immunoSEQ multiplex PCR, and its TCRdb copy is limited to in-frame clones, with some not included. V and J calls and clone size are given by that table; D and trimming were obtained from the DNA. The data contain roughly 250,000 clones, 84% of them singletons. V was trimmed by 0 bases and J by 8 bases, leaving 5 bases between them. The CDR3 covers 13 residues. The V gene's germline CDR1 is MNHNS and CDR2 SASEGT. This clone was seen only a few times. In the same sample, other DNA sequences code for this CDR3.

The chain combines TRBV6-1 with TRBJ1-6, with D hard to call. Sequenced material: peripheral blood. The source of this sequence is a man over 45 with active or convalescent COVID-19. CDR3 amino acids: CASSEARDSPLHF. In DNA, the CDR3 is TGTGCCAGCAGTGAAGCCCGGGATTCACCCCTCCACTTT.